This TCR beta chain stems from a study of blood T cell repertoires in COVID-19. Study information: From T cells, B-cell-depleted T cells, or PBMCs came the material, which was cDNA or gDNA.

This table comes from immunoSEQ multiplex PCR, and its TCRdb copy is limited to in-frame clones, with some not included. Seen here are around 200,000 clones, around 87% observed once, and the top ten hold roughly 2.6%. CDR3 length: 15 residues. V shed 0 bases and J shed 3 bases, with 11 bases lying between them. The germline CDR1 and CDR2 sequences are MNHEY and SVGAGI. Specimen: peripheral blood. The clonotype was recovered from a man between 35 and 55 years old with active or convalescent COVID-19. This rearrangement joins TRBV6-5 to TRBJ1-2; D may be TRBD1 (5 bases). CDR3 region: CASSYSRDGHYGYTF. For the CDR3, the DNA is TGTGCCAGCAGTTACTCGCGGGACGGCCACTATGGCTACACCTTC.